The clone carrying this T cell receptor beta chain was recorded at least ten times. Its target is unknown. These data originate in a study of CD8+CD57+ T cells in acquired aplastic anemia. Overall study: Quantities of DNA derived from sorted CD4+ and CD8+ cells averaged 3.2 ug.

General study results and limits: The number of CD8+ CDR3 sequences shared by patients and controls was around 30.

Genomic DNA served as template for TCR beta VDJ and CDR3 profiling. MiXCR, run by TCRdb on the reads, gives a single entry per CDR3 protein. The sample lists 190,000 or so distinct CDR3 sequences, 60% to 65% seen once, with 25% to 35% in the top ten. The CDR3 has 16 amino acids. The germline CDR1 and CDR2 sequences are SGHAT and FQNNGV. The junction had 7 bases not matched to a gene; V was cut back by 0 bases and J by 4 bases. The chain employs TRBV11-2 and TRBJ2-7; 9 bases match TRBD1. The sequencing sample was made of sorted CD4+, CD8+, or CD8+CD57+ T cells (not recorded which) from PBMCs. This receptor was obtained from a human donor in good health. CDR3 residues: CASSLEPGQGLYEQYF. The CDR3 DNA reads TGTGCCAGCAGCTTAGAGCCGGGACAGGGCTTATACGAGCAGTACTTC.